This entry concerns a single TCR beta chain. The source of the sample is a study of blood T cell repertoires in COVID-19. The repertoire was sequenced with immunoSEQ multiplex PCR; TCRdb's copy has only in-frame clones and lacks some. Of just over 300,000 clones listed, about nine tenths are singletons. From germline, CDR1 is MNHNS and CDR2 SASEGT. This CDR3 is 15 amino acids long. V was pared by 3 bases and J by 5 bases, with 14 bases between. The chain couples TRBV6-1 to TRBJ2-1; possible D gene TRBD1, 6 bases. Sequenced input: peripheral blood. This sequence originates from a woman aged 25-40 years with COVID-19, enrolled during active disease. This chain's CDR3 is CASSEFQGTNNEQFF. DNA for the CDR3: TGTGCCAGCAGTGAGTTTCAGGGGACCAACAATGAGCAGTTCTTC.